This T cell receptor (beta chain) is from a study of blood T cell repertoires in COVID-19. Study processing details: Estimates of nucleated cell counts were drawn from the amplification of reference gene primers. The table came from immunoSEQ multiplex PCR; TCRdb's copy has only in-frame clones and leaves some out. The V and J calls and clone size are taken from that table; D and trimming were inferred from the DNA. The sample records under 250,000 clones, roughly 88% being singletons. V lost 2 bases to trimming and J lost 7 bases, with 15 bases between them. The germline V gene encodes CDR1 MDHEN and CDR2 SYDVKM. This CDR3 is 15 amino acids long.

The material sequenced was peripheral blood. The clonotype was recovered from a woman aged 80 or over with COVID-19, enrolled during active disease. This rearrangement joins TRBV28 to TRBJ1-5, with D possibly TRBD1 on 6 matching bases. The CDR3 nucleotides read TGTGCCAGCAGTTTAGGACAGCTCTCCCGACAGCCCCAGCATTTT. It specifies CASSLGQLSRQPQHF.